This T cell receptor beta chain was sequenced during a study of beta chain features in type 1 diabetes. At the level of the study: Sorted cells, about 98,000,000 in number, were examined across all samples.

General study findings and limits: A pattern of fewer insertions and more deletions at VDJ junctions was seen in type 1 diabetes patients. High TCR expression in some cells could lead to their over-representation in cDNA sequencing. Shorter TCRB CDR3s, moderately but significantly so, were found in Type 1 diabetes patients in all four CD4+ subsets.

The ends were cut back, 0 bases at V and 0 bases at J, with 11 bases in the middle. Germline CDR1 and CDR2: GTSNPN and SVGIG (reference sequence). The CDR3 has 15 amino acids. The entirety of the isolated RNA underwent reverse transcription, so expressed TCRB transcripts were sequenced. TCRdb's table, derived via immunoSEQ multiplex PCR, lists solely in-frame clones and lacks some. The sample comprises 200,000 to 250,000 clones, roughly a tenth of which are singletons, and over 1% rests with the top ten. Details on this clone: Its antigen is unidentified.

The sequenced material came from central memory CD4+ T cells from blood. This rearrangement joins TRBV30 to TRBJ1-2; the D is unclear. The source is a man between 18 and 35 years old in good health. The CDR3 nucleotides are TGTGCCTGGAGTGTGGGTAGGCAGGCTAACTATGGCTACACCTTC. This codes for CAWSVGRQANYGYTF. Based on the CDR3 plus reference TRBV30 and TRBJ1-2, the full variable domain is SQTIHQWPATLVQPVGSPLSLECTVEGTSNPNLYWYRQAAGRGLQLLFYSVGIGQISSEVPQNLSASRPQDRQFILSSKKLLLSDSGFYLCAWSVGRQANYGYTFGSGTRLTVV.